This entry lists 6 T cell receptor beta chains sequenced from one sample in a study of B cell selection in AIRE deficiency. Profiling relied on immunoSEQ multiplex PCR, and the TCRdb table lists in-frame clones only, not all of them. The table has tens of thousands of clones, 95% to 98% seen once. CD4+CD127+ cells were sorted as the conventional CD4 T cells. What was sequenced was conventional CD4+ T cells sorted from PBMCs. These receptors all come from a human donor with AIRE deficiency.

V and J are TRBV18 and TRBJ1-1, with 9 bases lining up with TRBD1. The CDR3 is 15 residues long. Germline V gene sequence: CDR1 KGHSH, CDR2 LQKENI. With 0 bases clipped from V and 5 bases from J, the junction kept 4 bases outside the gene matches. This CDR3 is CASSPPGTGLTEAFF. CDR3 DNA: TGTGCCAGCTCACCACCTGGGACAGGGTTGACTGAAGCTTTCTTT.

Only one count was recorded for this clone. The chain recombines TRBV28 with TRBJ1-4; the match to TRBD1 covers 10 bases. CDR1 is MDHEN, CDR2 SYDVKM, per germline. The CDR3 is made up of 14 amino acids. The junction had 5 bases not matched to a gene; V was cut back by 6 bases and J by 7 bases. The CDR3: CASSSGTGVEKLFF. The CDR3 DNA sequence: TGTGCCAGCAGCTCCGGGACAGGGGTTGAAAAACTGTTTTTT.

This chain uses TRBV11-2 with TRBJ2-1, with D perhaps assigned TRBD1 or TRBD2 (5 bases each). Germline V lookup: CDR1 SGHAT, CDR2 FQNNGV. The length of the CDR3 is 11 residues. The ends were cut back, 4 bases at V and 12 bases at J, with 10 bases in the middle. Here the CDR3 reads CASSWGFGQFF. The CDR3 DNA reads as TGTGCCAGCAGCTGGGGGTTTGGGCAGTTCTTC.

This chain joins TRBV18 and TRBJ1-5; TRBD1 aligns across 9 bases. Trimming at V came to 3 bases and at J to 0 bases, leaving 3 bases not matched to a gene. CDR1 is KGHSH and CDR2 is LQKENI in the germline V gene. The CDR3 is 16 residues long. CDR3 sequence: CASSPGTGISNQPQHF. CDR3 DNA sequence: TGTGCCAGCTCACCCGGGACAGGGATTAGCAATCAGCCCCAGCATTTT. Complete variable domain (other parts from reference TRBV18 and TRBJ1-5): NAGVMQNPRHLVRRRGQEARLRCSPMKGHSHVYWYRQLPEEGLKFMVYLQKENIIDESGMPKERFSAEFPKEGPSILRIQQVVRGDSAAYFCASSPGTGISNQPQHFGDGTRLSIL.

This chain joins TRBV4-2 and TRBJ1-4; 8 nucleotides match TRBD1. Germline assignment: CDR1 LGHNA and CDR2 YNFKEQ. The CDR3 sequence is 13 residues long. With 6 bases clipped from V and 8 bases from J, the junction kept 5 bases outside the gene matches. The CDR3 sequence is CASRDRGGEKLFF. The CDR3 DNA is TGTGCCAGCAGAGACAGGGGTGGAGAAAAACTGTTTTTT.

V and J are TRBV5-5 and TRBJ1-3, with TRBD1 matching over 9 bases. This CDR3 comprises 16 residues. Germline V CDR1 and CDR2: SGHKS, YYEKEE (reference sequence). After removal of 2 bases from V and 2 bases from J, the junction contained 5 bases not matched to a gene. CDR3 residues: CASSLRDRATGNTIYF. The CDR3 nucleotides are TGTGCCAGCAGCTTACGGGACAGGGCAACTGGAAACACCATATATTTT.